A single sample gave rise to the 27 T cell receptor beta chains below, sequenced in a study of T cells in Graves' hyperthyroidism and ophthalmopathy. TCR beta CDR3 sequences were amplified from RNA transcripts. The HTBI primer set served for first-round RT-PCR of the TCR CDR3. TCRdb ran MiXCR on the multiplex PCR reads and lists one entry per CDR3 protein. The repertoire includes about 380,000 distinct CDR3 sequences, around a sixth of them detected once, and 40% sits in the top ten. The specimen was blood. Every receptor here comes from a man between 18 and 29 years old with Graves' ophthalmopathy.

This clonotype was seen ten or more times. This chain joins TRBV11-3 and TRBJ2-7; TRBD1 is a possible D gene (5 bases). CDR1 and CDR2 (germline): SGHNT, YENEEA. The V end lost 3 bases, the J end lost 3 bases, and 9 bases lay between the germline ends. The length of the CDR3 is 13 residues. The chain's CDR3 is CASSFQDNYEQYF. In DNA, the CDR3 is TGTGCCAGCAGCTTCCAGGACAACTACGAGCAGTACTTC.

V and J are TRBV5-8 and TRBJ2-4, with 8 bases that match TRBD1. Germline CDR1 is SGHTS and CDR2 is YDEGEE. This CDR3 is 14 amino acids long. V lost 4 bases and J lost 8; bases outside the gene matches: 8. DNA for the CDR3: TGTGCCAGCAGCGCAGGACAGGGTGAATACATTCAGTACTTC. It is translated as CASSAGQGEYIQYF.

This clonotype was picked up many times. The gene calls are TRBV5-6 and TRBJ2-5; D unclear. V lost 2 bases to trimming and J lost 5 bases, with 13 bases between them. The CDR3 is made up of 14 amino acids. Germline CDR1 is SGHDT and CDR2 is YYEEEE. CDR3: CASSFTLELETQYF. The CDR3 DNA reads as TGTGCCAGCAGCTTTACCCTAGAGTTGGAGACCCAGTACTTC.

The J gene is TRBJ2-2, the V gene TRBV7-8; D is uncertain. V was trimmed by 5 bases and J by 4 bases, leaving 14 bases between them. Germline V gene sequence: CDR1 SGHVS, CDR2 FQNEAQ. This CDR3 spans 15 amino acids. The CDR3 reads CASSPDPVFTGELFF. As DNA, the CDR3 is TGTGCCAGCAGCCCGGACCCCGTTTTCACCGGGGAGCTGTTTTTT. Full variable domain (outside the CDR3, taken from reference TRBV7-8 and TRBJ2-2): GAGVSQSPRYKVAKRGQDVALRCDPISGHVSLFWYQQALGQGPEFLTYFQNEAQLDKSGLPSDRFFAERPEGSVSTLKIQRTQQEDSAVYLCASSPDPVFTGELFFGEGSRLTVL.

This clonotype was detected a few times. This chain uses TRBV5-1 with TRBJ2-5; TRBD2 matches 10 bases. This CDR3 spans 16 amino acids. The ends lost 2 bases at V and 1 base at J; junction bases unmatched: 5. From germline, CDR1 is SGHRS and CDR2 YFSETQ. The CDR3 region has the DNA TGCGCCAGCAGCTTTAGTAGCGGGGGGCTCCAAGAGACCCAGTACTTC. Translating it yields CASSFSSGGLQETQYF.

This clonotype has just a few counts. This chain joins TRBV20-1 and TRBJ2-7; 8 bases line up with TRBD2. Germline V gives CDR1 DFQATT, CDR2 SNEGSKA (reference sequence). J was trimmed by 7 bases and V by 6 bases; bases with no gene match: 8. The CDR3 length is 12 residues. In DNA form, the CDR3 reads TGCAGTGCCCCCGGGGGGGCCGGGGAGCAGTACTTC. Translation: CSAPGGAGEQYF.

This clonotype was seen only a few times. The chain is built from TRBV5-1 and TRBJ2-3, with 12 bases that match TRBD1. Germline V CDR1 and CDR2: SGHRS, YFSETQ. This CDR3 region has 18 residues. The V and J ends lost 4 bases and 6 bases, in that order; junction bases with no gene match: 15. DNA of the CDR3: TGCGCCAGCAGCAAGTCCCCAACCGGGACAGGGGGCTTGGATACGCAGTATTTT. Its protein is CASSKSPTGTGGLDTQYF.

This clonotype showed up just a few times. This sequence may be a read error, since a much larger clone differs from it by one base. The chain joins TRBV6-4 to TRBJ2-3; 16 bases agree with TRBD2. The CDR3 is 17 residues long. Germline V gene data show CDR1 as MRHNA and CDR2 as SNTAGT. J was trimmed by 2 bases and V by 6 bases; bases with no gene match: 5. The DNA for the CDR3 is TGTGCCAGCAGCCCCGGGACTAGCGGGGGGGCCACAGATACGCAGTATTTT. As protein: CASSPGTSGGATDTQYF.

This clonotype was seen a few times. The V and J genes are TRBV15 and TRBJ1-5; D remains unclear. The germline CDR1 and CDR2 sequences are LNHNV and YYDKDF (reference sequence). The CDR3 consists of 16 residues. Trimming shortened V by 4 bases and J by 5 bases, and 18 bases separated the two germline ends. This CDR3 reads CATSNVPPGEYQPQHF. The CDR3 DNA follows: TGTGCCACCAGCAATGTGCCCCCGGGAGAGTATCAGCCCCAGCATTTT.

This clonotype came up many times. This chain joins TRBV5-1 and TRBJ1-1; a possible D gene is TRBD1 (5 bases). Germline V gene lookup returns CDR1 SGHRS and CDR2 YFSETQ. This CDR3 has 13 residues. Between the trimmed V and J ends, which lost 0 bases and 12 bases, there was a span of 15 bases. This CDR3 reads CASSLASREGTFF. The CDR3 nucleotides are TGCGCCAGCAGCTTGGCGAGCAGGGAGGGAACTTTCTTT. The complete variable domain, with remaining parts taken from reference TRBV5-1 and TRBJ1-1, reads KAGVTQTPRYLIKTRGQQVTLSCSPISGHRSVSWYQQTPGQGLQFLFEYFSETQRNKGNFPGRFSGRQFSNSRSEMNVSTLELGDSALYLCASSLASREGTFFGQGTRLTVV.

The chain is built from TRBV2 and TRBJ1-4, with TRBD1 as a possible D gene (6 bases). The CDR3 spans 15 residues. Trimming took off 7 bases at V and 0 bases at J, with 12 bases between the two ends. Germline V gene sequence: CDR1 SNHLY, CDR2 FYNNEI. This chain's CDR3 is CASKKGVATNEKLFF. CDR3 in DNA: TGTGCCAGCAAAAAGGGGGTAGCAACTAATGAAAAACTGTTTTTT.

The rearrangement links TRBV18 to TRBJ2-3; 9 positions match TRBD2. The CDR3 consists of 14 residues. The J segment lost 1 base and the V segment lost 7 bases, leaving 3 bases of the junction unmatched. Looked up from germline, CDR1 is KGHSH and CDR2 is LQKENI. Written as DNA, the CDR3 is TGTGCCAGCTTCCGACTAGCGGGCACAGATACGCAGTATTTT. Protein sequence: CASFRLAGTDTQYF. Full variable domain (remainder filled in from reference TRBV18 and TRBJ2-3): NAGVMQNPRHLVRRRGQEARLRCSPMKGHSHVYWYRQLPEEGLKFMVYLQKENIIDESGMPKERFSAEFPKEGPSILRIQQVVRGDSAAYFCASFRLAGTDTQYFGPGTRLTVL.

This rearrangement joins TRBV6-5 to TRBJ1-6; D remains ambiguous. Germline V CDR1 and CDR2: MNHEY, SVGAGI. The CDR3 totals 14 residues. Trimming removed 3 bases from V and 8 bases from J, with 11 bases in between. The CDR3 reads CASSYFSEDSPLHF. The CDR3, as DNA: TGTGCCAGCAGTTATTTTTCCGAGGATTCACCCCTCCACTTT.

The chain couples TRBV29-1 to TRBJ2-2; no clear D. This CDR3 spans 14 amino acids. CDR1 SQVTM and CDR2 ANQGSEA come from the germline V gene. V lost 5 bases and J 0 bases, leaving 10 bases between the germline ends. DNA of the CDR3: TGCAGCGTTCAAAACAAGGCGAACACCGGGGAGCTGTTTTTT. Protein sequence: CSVQNKANTGELFF.

Many counts were recorded for this clonotype. This chain uses TRBV3-1 with TRBJ1-1, with no clear D. The V end was cut by 1 base, the J end by 1 base, with 7 bases between. The CDR3 has 14 amino acids. CDR1 is LGHDT, CDR2 YNNKEL, per germline (reference sequence). CDR3 nucleotides: TGTGCCAGCAGCCAAGCTCCGCAGAACACTGAAGCTTTCTTT. Residues: CASSQAPQNTEAFF.

This clonotype occurred a few times. J is TRBJ2-5 and V is TRBV4-1; the match to TRBD2 covers 9 bases. After removal of 0 bases from V and 5 bases from J, the junction contained 7 bases not matched to a gene. The CDR3 spans 16 residues. CDR1 is MGHRA, CDR2 YSYEKL, per germline. The CDR3 nucleotides read TGCGCCAGCAGCCAAGAGCGGGGGGGCCGTCAGGAGACCCAGTACTTC. Protein: CASSQERGGRQETQYF.

CDR3 coding DNA: TGTGCCAGCAGCTTGTGGCGGGGAAGCTCCTACAATGAGCAGTTCTTC. Translation: CASSLWRGSSYNEQFF. The chain combines TRBV11-2 with TRBJ2-1, with D tentatively TRBD2 (6 bases). With 3 bases removed from V and 0 bases from J, the gap between germline ends came to 12 bases. This CDR3 contains 16 residues. Germline CDR1 is SGHAT and CDR2 is FQNNGV.

In its sample, this clonotype was seen many times. This chain links TRBV5-5 with TRBJ2-7; TRBD1 aligns across 7 bases. The CDR3 has 16 residues. J gave up 2 bases and V 4 bases, and 12 bases lay outside the gene matches. Germline V gene lookup returns CDR1 SGHKS and CDR2 YYEKEE (reference sequence). The CDR3 spells CASSPQRGRRPYEQYF. In nucleotides, the CDR3 is TGTGCCAGCAGCCCACAGAGGGGGCGGCGGCCCTACGAGCAGTACTTC.

The chain combines TRBV19 with TRBJ2-3; D might be TRBD1 (6 bases). The germline gives CDR1 LNHDA, CDR2 SQIVND (reference sequence). This CDR3 spans 16 amino acids. V was clipped by 3 bases and J by 7 bases, with 20 bases between them. The CDR3 DNA reads as TGTGCCAGTAGTATTCTGTCCAGGGGCAGTGGGTATACGCAGTATTTT. It specifies CASSILSRGSGYTQYF.

A single count supports this clonotype. A much larger clonotype is one base distant, so this may be a read error. The CDR3 protein is CASSQFLNTEVFF. The CDR3, as DNA: TGTGCCAGCAGCCAATTCTTGAACACTGAAGTTTTCTTT. The chain links TRBV14 to TRBJ1-1, with no clear D. CDR3 length: 13 residues. Germline V gives CDR1 SGHDN, CDR2 FVKESK.

The rearrangement links TRBV18 to TRBJ2-5; perhaps D is TRBD1 or TRBD2 (5 bases each). Germline CDR1 is KGHSH and CDR2 is LQKENI. The CDR3 has 17 residues. V gave up 3 bases and J gave up 1 base, with 18 bases separating them. The CDR3 protein is CASSPSEGRPAQETQYF. The CDR3 DNA is TGTGCCAGCTCACCTTCCGAGGGGCGACCGGCCCAAGAGACCCAGTACTTC. Combining the CDR3 with reference TRBV18 and TRBJ2-5 gives the whole variable domain NAGVMQNPRHLVRRRGQEARLRCSPMKGHSHVYWYRQLPEEGLKFMVYLQKENIIDESGMPKERFSAEFPKEGPSILRIQQVVRGDSAAYFCASSPSEGRPAQETQYFGPGTRLLVL.

This clonotype has a handful of counts. V is TRBV5-1 and J is TRBJ2-2, with a weak D call TRBD2 (5 bases). The germline V and J ends were trimmed by 4 bases and 7 bases, with 11 bases remaining between them. Germline assignment: CDR1 SGHRS and CDR2 YFSETQ. The CDR3 totals 13 residues. For the CDR3, the DNA is TGCGCCAGCAGCGCGGGCCTTCGCGGGGAGCTGTTTTTT. Protein sequence: CASSAGLRGELFF. Full variable domain (outside the CDR3, taken from reference TRBV5-1 and TRBJ2-2): KAGVTQTPRYLIKTRGQQVTLSCSPISGHRSVSWYQQTPGQGLQFLFEYFSETQRNKGNFPGRFSGRQFSNSRSEMNVSTLELGDSALYLCASSAGLRGELFFGEGSRLTVL.

This clonotype was found many times. The J gene is TRBJ2-7, the V gene TRBV18, with 8 bases lining up with TRBD2. Germline values: CDR1 KGHSH, CDR2 LQKENI. J was trimmed by 6 bases and V by 6 bases; bases with no gene match: 13. The CDR3 length is 15 residues. The CDR3 nucleotides are TGTGCCAGCTCCCCGGGTATGGCGGGGGGTCTCGAGCAGTACTTC. Its protein product is CASSPGMAGGLEQYF.

This clonotype came up many times. The chain couples TRBV12-3 or TRBV12-4 to TRBJ2-1; maybe TRBD2 (6 bases). The CDR3 runs to 13 residues. V lost 6 bases, J lost 7 bases, and 13 bases lay in between. The CDR3 protein is CASRTEGSNEQFF. CDR3 in DNA: TGTGCCAGCAGGACGGAGGGGTCAAATGAGCAGTTCTTC.

The table lists this clonotype with many counts. The rearrangement joins TRBV20-1 to TRBJ1-1; D is perhaps TRBD1 (5 bases). CDR1 and CDR2 (germline): DFQATT, SNEGSKA (reference sequence). CDR3 length equals 11 residues. The CDR3 sequence: CRTYDSLEAFF. The DNA of the CDR3 is TGCAGGACCTACGACAGCCTTGAAGCTTTCTTT.

The table lists this clonotype with a few counts. The chain joins TRBV7-9 to TRBJ1-2; 10 nucleotides match TRBD1. The trim removed 5 bases at V and 9 bases at J, leaving 6 bases unmatched. The CDR3 length is 13 residues. From germline, CDR1 is SEHNR and CDR2 FQNEAQ (reference sequence). Here the CDR3 DNA reads TGTGCCAGCAGCGGGGGACAGGGGTTGAGCTACACCTTC. This gives the protein CASSGGQGLSYTF.

This clonotype has a handful of counts. DNA for the CDR3: TGTGCCAGCGGGGTAGGCCGCCAAGAGACCCAGTACTTC. Amino acid sequence: CASGVGRQETQYF. The chain employs TRBV6-1 and TRBJ2-5; D not certain. The V gene's germline CDR1 is MNHNS and CDR2 SASEGT. This CDR3 comprises 13 residues. Trimming pared 8 bases from V and 1 base from J, leaving 11 bases between.